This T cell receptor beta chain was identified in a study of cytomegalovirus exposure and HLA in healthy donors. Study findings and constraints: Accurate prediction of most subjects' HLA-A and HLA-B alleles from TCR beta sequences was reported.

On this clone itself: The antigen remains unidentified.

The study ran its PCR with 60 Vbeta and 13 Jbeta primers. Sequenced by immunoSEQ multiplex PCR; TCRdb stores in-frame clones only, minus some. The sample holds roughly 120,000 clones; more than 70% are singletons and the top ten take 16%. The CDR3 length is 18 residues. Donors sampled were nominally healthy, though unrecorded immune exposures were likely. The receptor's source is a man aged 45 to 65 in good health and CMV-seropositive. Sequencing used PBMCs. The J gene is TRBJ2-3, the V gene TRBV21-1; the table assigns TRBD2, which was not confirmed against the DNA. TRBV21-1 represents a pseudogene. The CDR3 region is CASSPASLAGAFTDTQYF. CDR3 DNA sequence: TGTGCCAGCAGCCCGGCCTCACTAGCGGGGGCTTTCACAGATACGCAGTATTTT.